The 18 T cell receptor beta chains below all came from one sample that was sequenced in a study of T cell responses to AZD1222 COVID-19 vaccine. Sequenced by immunoSEQ multiplex PCR; TCRdb stores in-frame clones only, minus some. Counted here are about 68,000 clones, over 60% occurring once; the ten biggest clones make up about 12%. This specimen consisted of peripheral blood, obtained on day 0 of AZD1222 vaccination. The receptors come from an adult in good health.

The rearrangement links TRBV5-1 to TRBJ2-5; 7 nucleotides match TRBD2. With 2 bases clipped from V and 5 bases from J, the junction kept 3 bases outside the gene matches. The germline gives CDR1 SGHRS, CDR2 YFSETQ. The CDR3 runs to 13 residues. In DNA, the CDR3 is TGCGCCAGCAGCTTAAACGGGGGGGAGACCCAGTACTTC. The encoded protein is CASSLNGGETQYF. Variable domain in full (rest from reference TRBV5-1 and TRBJ2-5): KAGVTQTPRYLIKTRGQQVTLSCSPISGHRSVSWYQQTPGQGLQFLFEYFSETQRNKGNFPGRFSGRQFSNSRSEMNVSTLELGDSALYLCASSLNGGETQYFGPGTRLLVL.

V gene TRBV6-1 combines with J gene TRBJ1-4; 9 bases line up with TRBD1. Per the germline V gene, CDR1 is MNHNS and CDR2 is SASEGT. Losses at the gene ends were 4 bases for V and 5 bases for J; bases not matched to a gene: 11. The CDR3 has 17 amino acids. In DNA, the CDR3 is TGTGCCAGCAGTGGGGGGACCGGGACAGGGCTGAATGAAAAACTGTTTTTT. Translation: CASSGGTGTGLNEKLFF.

The V call is TRBV4-2, the J call TRBJ2-1; 9 bases map to TRBD2. CDR1 is LGHNA and CDR2 is YNFKEQ in the germline V gene. V was pared by 1 base and J by 5 bases, with 12 bases of the junction left unmatched. The CDR3 spans 18 residues. The CDR3: CASSQVGSGGPRHNEQFF. The CDR3 DNA reads as TGTGCCAGCAGCCAAGTTGGTAGCGGGGGCCCCCGTCACAATGAGCAGTTCTTC.

The chain is built from TRBV7-9 and TRBJ1-1; tentatively, D is TRBD1 (6 bases). Between the trimmed V and J ends, which lost 7 bases and 1 base, there was a span of 13 bases. Germline CDR1 is SEHNR and CDR2 is FQNEAQ (reference sequence). The CDR3 has 14 residues. DNA for the CDR3: TGTGCCAGCACTGATCGGACAGCGAACACTGAAGCTTTCTTT. Translated, it gives CASTDRTANTEAFF.

The chain couples TRBV27 to TRBJ2-3; D gene ambiguous. The CDR3 loop spans 13 amino acids. Germline-derived CDR1 and CDR2 are MNHEY and SMNVEV (reference sequence). The V gene lost 4 bases and the J gene lost 4 bases, with 9 bases spanning the gap. The CDR3 DNA reads as TGTGCCAGCAGTTCAAAGGTAGCAGATACGCAGTATTTT. Residues: CASSSKVADTQYF.

This clone was seen a few times. V usage is TRBV7-9 and J usage is TRBJ2-7; D is undetermined. CDR1 is SEHNR, CDR2 FQNEAQ, per germline (reference sequence). Deletions cut 2 bases from V and 5 bases from J, with 4 bases between. This CDR3 is 11 amino acids long. The CDR3 sequence is CASSLTNEQYF. CDR3 nucleotide sequence: TGTGCCAGCAGCTTAACTAACGAGCAGTACTTC. Complete variable domain (other parts from reference TRBV7-9 and TRBJ2-7): DTGVSQNPRHKITKRGQNVTFRCDPISEHNRLYWYRQTLGQGPEFLTYFQNEAQLEKSRLLSDRFSAERPKGSFSTLEIQRTEQGDSAMYLCASSLTNEQYFGPGTRLTVT.

The rearrangement joins TRBV6-1 to TRBJ1-2; D perhaps matches TRBD1 (5 bases). V was cut by 3 bases and J by 4 bases, with 9 bases left in between. Per the germline V gene, CDR1 is MNHNS and CDR2 is SASEGT. This CDR3 comprises 13 residues. The CDR3 region has the DNA TGTGCCAGCAGTGACAGGGCGGGCTATGGCTACACCTTC. It encodes CASSDRAGYGYTF.

The chain links TRBV9 to TRBJ2-7; possibly TRBD1 or TRBD2 for D (5 bases each). The germline V and J ends were trimmed by 0 bases and 6 bases, with 16 bases remaining between them. CDR1 and CDR2 from the germline V gene are SGDLS and YYNGEE. This CDR3 is built from 15 residues. CDR3 residues: CASSVAPGQAGEQYF. In DNA form, the CDR3 reads TGTGCCAGCAGCGTAGCTCCGGGGCAGGCAGGCGAGCAGTACTTC.

This sequence joins TRBV6-5 and TRBJ2-7; TRBD1 matches 8 bases. V shed 6 bases, J shed 4 bases, and the junction held 11 bases outside the gene matches. The CDR3 has 15 amino acids. The germline CDR1 and CDR2 sequences are MNHEY and SVGAGI. Written as DNA, the CDR3 is TGTGCCAGCAGAAGTTACCGACGGACAGGGTACGAGCAGTACTTC. Its protein product is CASRSYRRTGYEQYF.

V usage is TRBV30 and J usage is TRBJ1-2; possible D gene TRBD1, 6 bases. Trimming removed 6 bases from V and 2 bases from J, with 13 bases in between. The germline gives CDR1 GTSNPN, CDR2 SVGIG (reference sequence). The CDR3 has 13 residues. CDR3 region: CACEGGQNYGYTF. DNA of the CDR3: TGTGCCTGTGAGGGGGGACAAAACTATGGCTACACCTTC. Combining the CDR3 with reference TRBV30 and TRBJ1-2 gives the whole variable domain SQTIHQWPATLVQPVGSPLSLECTVEGTSNPNLYWYRQAAGRGLQLLFYSVGIGQISSEVPQNLSASRPQDRQFILSSKKLLLSDSGFYLCACEGGQNYGYTFGSGTRLTVV.

This chain uses TRBV29-1 with TRBJ2-2; maybe TRBD1 (5 bases). The CDR3 length is 14 residues. Germline loops: CDR1 SQVTM, CDR2 ANQGSEA. The V and J ends lost 4 bases and 6 bases respectively, with 15 bases between them. The CDR3 loop is CSVVQGRAAGELFF. The DNA for the CDR3 is TGCAGCGTTGTCCAGGGCCGGGCCGCCGGGGAGCTGTTTTTT.

This clone was seen a single time. The chain joins TRBV27 to TRBJ1-1, with D uncertain. The CDR3 extends over 14 amino acids. Germline V gene data show CDR1 as MNHEY and CDR2 as SMNVEV (reference sequence). V lost 5 bases and J 1 base, leaving 11 bases between the germline ends. The CDR3 DNA reads TGTGCCAGCAGTCCTACGTATTGGAACACTGAAGCTTTCTTT. Translated: CASSPTYWNTEAFF.

The V call is TRBV30, the J call TRBJ1-3, with a weak D call TRBD1 (6 bases). This CDR3 comprises 12 residues. Germline CDR1 GTSNPN, CDR2 SVGIG (reference sequence). The CDR3 reads CALGGSGNTIYF. CDR3 sequence (DNA): TGTGCTTTAGGGGGTAGTGGAAACACCATATATTTT.

The chain has TRBV28 and TRBJ2-1; 7 nucleotides line up with TRBD1. Germline CDR1 reads MDHEN; CDR2 reads SYDVKM. V gave up 6 bases and J gave up 3 bases; unmatched junction bases: 11. The CDR3 spans 16 residues. CDR3 region: CASSNLGTVDYNEQFF. The CDR3 nucleotides read TGTGCCAGCAGCAACCTCGGGACAGTAGACTACAATGAGCAGTTCTTC.

The chain links TRBV10-1 to TRBJ1-5, with 10 nucleotides matching TRBD1. Germline CDR1 is WNHNN and CDR2 is SYGVQD (reference sequence). This CDR3 region has 15 residues. Trimming took 4 bases from V and 5 from J; bases not matched to a gene: 5. CDR3 sequence (DNA): TGCGCCAGCAGTGGAGGACAGGGGGAGGATCAGCCCCAGCATTTT. It is translated as CASSGGQGEDQPQHF.

The gene calls are TRBV2 and TRBJ2-7, with D perhaps TRBD2 (6 bases). V was cut by 2 bases and J by 0 bases, with 11 bases left in between. Germline-derived CDR1 and CDR2 are SNHLY and FYNNEI. This CDR3 has 15 amino acids. The chain's CDR3 is CASSEFGGTSYEQYF. In nucleotides, the CDR3 is TGTGCCAGCAGTGAATTCGGGGGAACCTCCTACGAGCAGTACTTC.

The gene calls are TRBV25-1 and TRBJ1-4, with TRBD1 identical over 9 bases. CDR1 and CDR2 (germline): MGHDK, SYGVNS. After removal of 4 bases from V and 7 bases from J, the junction contained 10 bases not matched to a gene. The CDR3 spans 16 residues. The CDR3 DNA sequence: TGTGCCAGCAGTGCCCAAGCCGGGACAGGGAGTGAAAAACTGTTTTTT. Protein product: CASSAQAGTGSEKLFF. Filled out from reference TRBV25-1 and TRBJ1-4, the complete variable domain reads EADIYQTPRYLVIGTGKKITLECSQTMGHDKMYWYQQDPGMELHLIHYSYGVNSTEKGDLSSESTVSRIRTEHFPLTLESARPSHTSQYLCASSAQAGTGSEKLFFGSGTQLSVL.

The CDR3 coding sequence is TGTGCCAGCAGCTTATGCAGGCGGAATCAGCCCCAGCATTTT. It translates to CASSLCRRNQPQHF. V and J are TRBV7-3 and TRBJ1-5; no reliable D call. Germline V gene data show CDR1 as SGHTA and CDR2 as FQGTGA. CDR3 length: 14 residues. V was trimmed by 2 bases and J by 4 bases, leaving 9 bases between them.